This T cell receptor beta chain stems from a study of cytomegalovirus exposure and HLA in healthy donors (dated by TCRdb to 2016 to 2017). A note on the overall study: According to an earlier analysis of 587 of the donors, 150 million to 200 million T cells yielded approximately 120 million unique TCR beta sequences and approximately 300 Gb of sequence data. Roughly 300 gigabases of sequencing data and around 87 million unique TCR sequences were included in an early release covering several hundred HLA-typed donors. Among the roughly 400 genotyped donors, around 81% belonged to the genetic ancestry cluster associated with self-reported Caucasian donors. The aim of the study was to test whether cataloging public T cell receptors could identify signatures of past pathogen exposure. The study profiled the T cell repertoires of 666 subjects by immunosequencing and related them to cytomegalovirus serostatus. Besides the first cohort of some 670 subjects, a separate validation cohort made up of 120 different subjects was used. To predict cytomegalovirus infection status, the study brought together high-throughput TCR immunosequencing, statistical association of individual TCRs with disease status, and machine learning. To study patterns of TCR occurrence, a later analysis re-analyzed previously published TCR beta repertoires from 550 to 800 donors and added high-resolution HLA genotyping. In the later analysis, no new phenotypic data were used to find candidate immune exposures; instead, reliance was placed on TCR beta sequences and their occurrence across donors. To decide whether each TCR beta V gene segment behaved as functional or pseudogenic, an earlier analysis of fewer than 750 of the donors relied on high-throughput TCR beta sequencing. Donor age, sex, ethnicity and CMV serostatus were collected together with the repertoire data. In a later genetic analysis, genome-wide SNP genotypes for about 65% of the roughly 670 donors were used, and that subset was treated as a discovery cohort. All discovery cohort repertoires had been generated on a single sequencing platform. Class I and class II HLA loci were covered by the typing at four-digit resolution. Typing coverage differed by locus: A, B, C, DRB1 and DQB1 were typed in about 620-640 donors, DQA1 in 522, DPA1 in some 610, and DPB1 in roughly 450. Four to six DR-DQ haplotypes were handled as single units for association and clustering, since linkage in the cohort was strong. On average, approximately 250,000 unique TCR beta nucleotide sequences were sequenced per donor among 300 to 500 genotyped donors of the cohort, with roughly 19% of those sequences being non-productive. The paper's findings and limits, for the study overall: Because HLA typing was unavailable for some donors at each locus, only the typed subset was used in association tests. In this cohort, only TCR beta chains were sequenced, and detectable features were limited by the absence of alpha or paired-chain data. Linkage disequilibrium might explain the correlated functional status among segregating V segments, but an unknown experimental factor could not be ruled out. The classifier was reported to diagnose cytomegalovirus status with high specificity and sensitivity in both the original and validation cohorts. A later analysis found that HLA-associated TCR beta chains were more clonally expanded and had lower generation probabilities than equally common non-associated chains. In a later genetic analysis, fewer N-insertions in productive TCRs were reported among donors in an Asian-associated ancestry cluster than the roughly 670-donor mean. Specific HLA alleles were associated with roughly 17,000 TCR beta sequences at a false discovery rate of 0.05 in a later analysis. A cluster of highly shared sequence variants was judged likely to be a technical artifact of the sequencing pipeline. Broadly in line with IMGT annotations, most TCR beta V segments showed up in productive rearrangements about 87% or about 30% of the time in an earlier analysis of several hundred of the donors. While some public TCRs were present in many individuals, most TCR sequences turned up only very rarely across donors. In a later analysis, most CMV-associated TCR beta chains were found to appear HLA-restricted, with HLA associations seemingly driven largely by CMV exposure. A further reported finding was that TCR beta sequences accurately predicted the HLA-A and HLA-B alleles for most subjects in the first cohort. Sequencing depth was assumed to be roughly uniform across donors in the presence/absence analyses, though that assumption may not hold. The only immune exposure information available for the cohort was CMV serostatus. According to a later analysis, TCR association rates differed among HLA loci, with DRB1 alleles showing the most associated TCRs and HLA-C alleles showing the fewest. It was suggested by the authors that the approach could potentially be generalized to other disease states and immunological phenotypes. A total of 150 or so TCR beta chains were listed by the study as associated with cytomegalovirus. A later analysis reported that several top co-occurrence clusters appeared linked to parvovirus B19, influenza, CMV and Epstein-Barr virus. Some IMGT-functional V segments, including TRBV6-2 and TRBV6-3, could not be distinguished by the 87-base-pair reads and were therefore excluded. A later genetic analysis associated a missense DCLRE1C variant with V-gene and J-gene trimming of TCR beta chains, and an independent cohort replicated the association. Strong co-occurrence of HLA alleles, especially DR and DQ, made assigning TCR associations to individual alleles difficult. A few of the identified cytomegalovirus-associated TCR beta chains were confirmed in vitro to be specific for cytomegalovirus antigens. Because counts were too low, some 16 rarely observed V segments, including chromosome 9 orphons, were excluded from the earlier analysis of under 650 of the donors.

Preparation of the library involved the immunoSEQ multiplex PCR assay. A mixture of 60 forward primers for TCR Vbeta segments and 13 reverse primers for TCR Jbeta segments was used in the multiplex PCR. A multiplex PCR assay on genomic DNA amplified the CDR3 region of rearranged TCR beta genes. On the Illumina HiSeq System, the amplified TCR beta libraries were sequenced as 87-base-pair reads. The study's processing was this. In a later analysis, 70 million to 95 million unique TCR beta chains were counted across the 500 to 850 repertoires, and roughly 9.9 million of these chains were shared by at least two donors. A nearest-neighbor algorithm error-corrected the raw reads and collapsed the reads into unique sequences, merging closely related sequences to remove PCR and sequencing errors. Alignment of CDR3 sequences to IMGT reference sequences was used to assign V, D and J gene segments. Each retained sequence needed at least a six-nucleotide match to both a V gene segment and a J gene segment. Rearrangements were classified as productive when the CDR3 lacked stop codons and remained in frame with V and J, and all other rearrangements were classified as non-productive. CDR3 was defined according to IMGT convention as the region running from the second conserved V-encoded cysteine to the conserved J-encoded phenylalanine. Sequences without an unambiguous match to a single V gene segment were excluded from the earlier analysis of several hundred of the donors. An earlier analysis of several hundred of the donors called V segments functional above 56.7% productive rearrangements and segregating when the between-donor standard deviation exceeded 5%. A statistical classification framework was built to diagnose cytomegalovirus status from the catalog of TCR beta chain sequences. V and J gene assignment, in a later analysis, came from comparing TCR nucleotide sequences with IMGT/GENE-DB human TR gene sequences. Using the TCRdist pipeline, a later analysis assigned CDR3 sequences along with most-parsimonious VDJ recombination scenarios. In a later analysis, each TCR beta chain was defined by its CDR3 amino acid sequence together with its V-gene family, and reads lacking a unique V-gene family were excluded. To address suspected cross-contamination and a sequencing artifact, a later analysis removed under 600 highly shared, low-generation-probability nucleotide sequences. In a later analysis, a clonal expansion index was calculated for each public chain from normalized within-repertoire ranks of inferred template counts. A later analysis computed generation probabilities with a VDJ recombination model fitted to out-of-frame rearrangements, and checked the results against IGoR. A later analysis scored TCR-TCR, TCR-HLA and TCR-CMV co-occurrence with hypergeometric tests, applying a repertoire-size bias correction to TCR pairs. To estimate false discovery rates, a later analysis permuted the HLA or CMV assignments 20 times. In a later analysis, co-occurring TCRs were grouped with DBSCAN, and TCRdist sequence similarity was added when clustering was performed within HLA-allele-positive subsets. Co-occurrence clustering excluded repertoires with fewer than 30,000 or more than 120,000 public chains, plus five with anomalous nucleotide sharing. The table was pulled from immuneACCESS by TCRdb, which kept in-frame rearrangements only. Such tables lose some clones; where checked, under half of the loss comes from unresolved V genes, and the rest has no known cause. V, J and clone size reflect that table, while D and trimming were determined from the DNA. This sample comprises around 99,000 clones, approximately 79% of them detected only once. Around 15% of the sample is in the top ten clones.

As concerns this clone: This receptor's antigen is unknown. Base qualities were left out, and no much larger clone turns up one base away.

The cohort comprised some 680 healthy bone marrow donors. At the time of sampling, all cohort members were nominally healthy, though unrecorded immune exposures were likely present. The donor was CMV seropositive and belonged to the group of 250 to 300 seropositive cohort members. A peripheral blood sample was collected from each donor, and TCR beta sequencing was performed on peripheral blood mononuclear cells. Genomic DNA was extracted from the blood cell samples with the Qiagen DNeasy Blood Extraction Kit. V sheds 3 bases and J sheds 7 bases, leaving 13 bases between their ends. Including cysteine and phenylalanine, the CDR3 has 14 amino acids. Only the CDR3 region is kept as DNA, spanning 42 bases read in frame from base 1. CDR1 and CDR2 were assigned from the germline V gene as KGHSH and LQKENI.

The material sequenced was PBMCs. The chain is made from TRBV18 and TRBJ2-1, and TRBD1 may be the D gene, going by 5 matching bases. The receptor's source is a woman aged 35 to 49 in good health and CMV-seropositive. Read as DNA, the sequence is TGTGCCAGCTCACCGGGCCCCCAGGGAAATGAGCAGTTCTTC. Translated, it gives CASSPGPQGNEQFF.